The 7 T cell receptor beta chains presented below share a single source sample, sequenced in a study of OX40 agonist ivuxolimab in advanced cancers. Sequencing used immunoSEQ multiplex PCR; TCRdb keeps in-frame clones, though not all of them. The repertoire has under 85,000 clones, approximately 92% of them found once; the top ten carry around 4.8%. The source material was CD4+ or CD8+ T cells sorted from blood, sampled in a trial of the OX40 agonist ivuxolimab. The receptors here all came from an adult with an advanced solid tumor such as melanoma, head and neck, liver or kidney cancer.

This clone was seen just once. J is TRBJ2-2 and V is TRBV2, with TRBD2 as a possible D gene (6 bases). In germline, CDR1 is SNHLY, CDR2 FYNNEI. The V gene lost 4 bases and the J gene lost 4 bases, with 16 bases spanning the gap. This CDR3 region has 16 residues. The CDR3 DNA is TGTGCCAGCAGTGGGGGACTCACCTGGGGCACCGGGGAGCTGTTTTTT. Translation: CASSGGLTWGTGELFF.

This chain uses TRBV19 with TRBJ2-5, with D possibly matching TRBD1 (6 bases). This CDR3 is built from 15 residues. V was trimmed by 5 bases and J by 3 bases, leaving 16 bases between them. Germline loops: CDR1 LNHDA, CDR2 SQIVND (reference sequence). CDR3 nucleotides: TGTGCCAGTAGTTTCCACCCTACAGGGAAAGAGACCCAGTACTTC. This gives the protein CASSFHPTGKETQYF.

The rearrangement links TRBV5-1 to TRBJ2-1; no reliable D call. The germline V and J ends were trimmed by 4 bases and 10 bases, with 18 bases remaining between them. The CDR3 contains 14 residues. Germline-derived CDR1 and CDR2 are SGHRS and YFSETQ. The CDR3 reads CASSPLRSESEQFF. The DNA for the CDR3 is TGCGCCAGCAGCCCATTGCGATCCGAGTCGGAGCAGTTCTTC. Full variable domain (outside the CDR3, taken from reference TRBV5-1 and TRBJ2-1): KAGVTQTPRYLIKTRGQQVTLSCSPISGHRSVSWYQQTPGQGLQFLFEYFSETQRNKGNFPGRFSGRQFSNSRSEMNVSTLELGDSALYLCASSPLRSESEQFFGPGTRLTVL.

The rearrangement uses TRBV7-9 and TRBJ1-5; 7 nucleotides match TRBD1. The germline CDR1 and CDR2 sequences are SEHNR and FQNEAQ (reference sequence). The CDR3 has 16 residues. The V and J ends lost 5 bases and 7 bases, in that order; junction bases with no gene match: 14. The CDR3 protein is CASSHQRGTDSQPQHF. CDR3 DNA sequence: TGTGCCAGCAGCCACCAAAGGGGGACAGATAGCCAGCCCCAGCATTTT.

This clone was counted a few times. This chain links TRBV10-1 with TRBJ2-2, with 7 bases matching TRBD1. The CDR3 is 14 amino acids. From germline, CDR1 is WNHNN and CDR2 SYGVQD (reference sequence). V lost 4 bases, J lost 5 bases, and 4 bases stayed unmatched. Here the CDR3 reads CASSASGGTGELFF. In DNA, the CDR3 is TGCGCCAGCAGTGCATCAGGGGGAACCGGGGAGCTGTTTTTT.

The genes are TRBV7-2 and TRBJ2-5; D is perhaps TRBD2 (6 bases). The CDR3 has 16 amino acids. V gave up 6 bases and J gave up 4 bases, with 21 bases separating them. Germline V lookup: CDR1 SGHTA, CDR2 FQGNSA. DNA of the CDR3: TGTGCCAGCAGTTATAGACCGGGACTGCGGCGAGAGACCCAGTACTTC. Its protein product is CASSYRPGLRRETQYF.

The chain combines TRBV28 with TRBJ2-3; a possible D gene is TRBD2 (7 bases). The V gene's germline CDR1 is MDHEN and CDR2 SYDVKM. Deletions cut 2 bases from V and 6 bases from J, with 15 bases between. The CDR3 length is 15 residues. DNA of the CDR3: TGTGCCAGCAGTTTAAGGGGGAGGGCCTCGGATACGCAGTATTTT. Encoded protein: CASSLRGRASDTQYF.